This TCR beta chain originates from a study of PD-1 blockade in classical Hodgkin lymphoma. Study-wide results and caveats: Those achieving complete response showed baseline diversity like newly diagnosed patients.

Produced via immunoSEQ multiplex PCR; TCRdb's table is partial and in-frame only. The sample lists about 8,100 clones; around 80% were seen once. Time point given: cycle 4 day 1 (C4D1), after five to seven weeks of nivolumab. No patient escaped relapse after autologous stem cell transplantation, and brentuximab vedotin exposure varied. From thawed PBMCs, magnetic negative selection was used to isolate the CD8+ T cells. Details on this clone: Its antigen is unidentified.

The V end lost 5 bases, the J end lost 6 bases, and 14 bases lay between the germline ends. The CDR3 contains 14 residues. CDR1 is SNHLY, CDR2 FYNNEI, per germline. This TCR came from a human donor with classical Hodgkin lymphoma. Here the sequenced sample was CD8+ T cells from blood, taken before the fourth cycle of nivolumab. The chain couples TRBV2 to TRBJ2-1; D is possibly TRBD1 (6 bases). The CDR3 DNA follows: TGTGCCAGCAGTCCCCCGGACAGATTCAATGAGCAGTTCTTC. It is translated as CASSPPDRFNEQFF.